Each of the 5 T cell receptor beta chains below was sequenced from the same sample in a study of cytomegalovirus exposure and HLA in healthy donors. The primer mix had 60 Vbeta and 13 Jbeta primers. Repertoires were generated with immunoSEQ multiplex PCR, while TCRdb's copy carries only in-frame clones and drops some. The table shows about 130,000 clones, with under 80% occurring only once. Material: PBMCs. The receptors were sampled from a man aged 40-49 years in good health and CMV-seropositive.

This chain uses TRBV5-1 with TRBJ2-5, with TRBD1 matching over 7 bases. Trimming cost V 6 bases and J 5 bases; bases outside gene matches: 7. Germline-derived CDR1 and CDR2 are SGHRS and YFSETQ. The CDR3 has 13 amino acids. The CDR3 sequence: CASNNPTGETQYF. Here the CDR3 DNA reads TGCGCCAGCAATAACCCGACAGGGGAGACCCAGTACTTC.

The chain employs TRBV6-5 and TRBJ2-7; possible D gene TRBD1, 6 bases. From germline, CDR1 is MNHEY and CDR2 SVGAGI. V dropped 6 bases and J dropped 5 bases, with 11 bases sitting between them. The CDR3 is made up of 12 amino acids. CDR3 in DNA: TGTGCCAGCAGACGGGACATCCACGAGCAGTACTTC. Translation: CASRRDIHEQYF.

The V call is TRBV6-6, the J call TRBJ2-3; D gene unclear. V lost 6 bases and J lost 0, with 10 bases in between. The CDR3 is 14 residues long. Germline V lookup: CDR1 MNHNY, CDR2 SVGAGI (reference sequence). The CDR3 DNA reads as TGTGCCAGCAGGGGCAGGATAAGCACAGATACGCAGTATTTT. It yields the protein CASRGRISTDTQYF.

The chain recombines TRBV5-4 with TRBJ1-2, with 8 bases that match TRBD1. The germline gives CDR1 SGHNT, CDR2 YYREEE (reference sequence). The CDR3 is 14 amino acids. V gave up 3 bases and J gave up 6 bases; unmatched junction bases: 7. This chain's CDR3 is CASSSQGARNGYTF. CDR3 coding DNA: TGTGCCAGCAGCTCCCAGGGGGCAAGGAATGGCTACACCTTC.

The chain has TRBV4-1 and TRBJ2-2; 8 bases line up with TRBD1. The germline CDR1 and CDR2 sequences are MGHRA and YSYEKL. The junction had 9 bases not matched to a gene; V was cut back by 4 bases and J by 5 bases. This CDR3 comprises 16 residues. The DNA for the CDR3 is TGCGCCAGCAGCCTCGTGAGAAACAGGGGGACCGGGGAGCTGTTTTTT. It yields the protein CASSLVRNRGTGELFF.